The 15 T cell receptor beta chains below were found in one sample sequenced in a study of response to subunit inactivated influenza vaccine. TCRdb recomputed calls from the RT-PCR reads with MiXCR, one row per CDR3 protein. The sample records over 750,000 distinct CDR3 sequences, around 21% being singletons. The specimen comprised PBMCs from blood, sampled roughly 5 days after vaccination. Receptor source: a man aged 45-60 years who received an inactivated influenza vaccine.

The table lists this clonotype with a few counts. This rearrangement joins TRBV5-1 to TRBJ2-2, with D hard to call. V dropped 0 bases and J dropped 1 base, with 7 bases sitting between them. Germline assignment: CDR1 SGHRS and CDR2 YFSETQ. CDR3 length: 15 residues. CDR3 region: CASSLGYRNTGELFF. The CDR3, as DNA: TGCGCCAGCAGCTTGGGATACCGGAACACCGGGGAGCTGTTTTTT.

V and J are TRBV20-1 and TRBJ2-3; 12 bases line up with TRBD2. Per the germline V gene, CDR1 is DFQATT and CDR2 is SNEGSKA (reference sequence). V shed 0 bases, J shed 0 bases, and the junction held 7 bases outside the gene matches. This CDR3 has 18 amino acids. Written as DNA, the CDR3 is TGCAGTGCTAGAGAGAGGTGGACTAGCGGGAAGAGCACAGATACGCAGTATTTT. It encodes CSARERWTSGKSTDTQYF.

This clonotype appeared a few times. This chain uses TRBV7-2 with TRBJ1-5; 7 nucleotides align to TRBD1. The CDR3 length is 14 residues. V was clipped by 6 bases and J by 5 bases; unmatched bases: 7. Germline-derived CDR1 and CDR2 are SGHTA and FQGNSA. CDR3 region: CASRRTGGHQPQHF. The CDR3 DNA is TGTGCCAGCAGAAGGACAGGTGGGCATCAGCCCCAGCATTTT.

This clonotype was detected a few times. The chain uses TRBV6-5 and TRBJ2-1, with 7 nucleotides matching TRBD2. This CDR3 has 14 amino acids. Germline V CDR1 and CDR2: MNHEY, SVGAGI. V shed 6 bases and J 6 bases; nucleotides not matched to a gene: 8. In DNA form, the CDR3 reads TGTGCCAGCAGATACGGCGGGGGTGGCAATGAGCAGTTCTTC. Its protein product is CASRYGGGGNEQFF.

This clonotype came up once. The J gene is TRBJ2-7, the V gene TRBV4-2; 7 nucleotides agree with TRBD1. The germline gives CDR1 LGHNA, CDR2 YNFKEQ. The CDR3 contains 15 residues. V lost 4 bases to trimming and J lost 3 bases; unmatched junction nucleotides: 9. CDR3 sequence: CASSLTGTDFYEQYF. The CDR3 DNA reads TGTGCCAGCAGCCTAACCGGGACAGATTTCTACGAGCAGTACTTC.

Only a few counts were recorded for this clonotype. The rearrangement uses TRBV7-3 and TRBJ2-1; D gene ambiguous. The CDR3 is 15 residues long. The V and J ends lost 2 bases and 5 bases respectively, with 13 bases between them. CDR1 and CDR2 from the germline V gene are SGHTA and FQGTGA. For the CDR3, the DNA is TGTGCCAGCAGCTTAGGCTCTACTTATCACAATGAGCAGTTCTTC. Its translation is CASSLGSTYHNEQFF.

The rearrangement uses TRBV7-2 and TRBJ2-3; the match to TRBD2 covers 8 bases. Germline V gene lookup returns CDR1 SGHTA and CDR2 FQGNSA. The CDR3 has 15 residues. Trimming took 5 bases from V and 0 from J; bases not matched to a gene: 4. CDR3 in DNA: TGTGCCAGCAGCCGGGAGGGGGGTAGCACAGATACGCAGTATTTT. Translating it yields CASSREGGSTDTQYF.

The chain uses TRBV27 and TRBJ1-5, with 8 positions matching TRBD1. Unmatched junction bases numbered 9, after V lost 5 bases and J lost 0 bases. Germline CDR1 MNHEY, CDR2 SMNVEV (reference sequence). The CDR3 has 17 amino acids. In nucleotides, the CDR3 is TGTGCCAGCAGTCCCCGGGACAGGAGTGATAGCAATCAGCCCCAGCATTTT. Translated, it gives CASSPRDRSDSNQPQHF.

The chain joins TRBV28 to TRBJ2-1; TRBD2 matches 16 bases. CDR3 length: 17 residues. In germline, CDR1 is MDHEN, CDR2 SYDVKM. The junction had 11 bases not matched to a gene; V was cut back by 5 bases and J by 10 bases. DNA of the CDR3: TGTGCCAGCAGTCCGGGGACTAGCGGGAGGGCTAGGAAAGAGCAGTTCTTC. It is translated as CASSPGTSGRARKEQFF.

A few counts support this clonotype. This chain uses TRBV24-1 with TRBJ2-5; D is undetermined. Germline V lookup: CDR1 KGHDR, CDR2 SFDVKD. V lost 3 bases, J lost 1 base, and 5 bases lay in between. The CDR3 runs to 13 residues. The CDR3 sequence is CATSDPGQETQYF. The CDR3 DNA reads TGTGCCACCAGTGATCCCGGCCAAGAGACCCAGTACTTC.

The rearrangement uses TRBV6-1 and TRBJ1-1; 10 bases agree with TRBD1. The CDR3 is 14 amino acids. The V segment lost 6 bases and the J segment 7 bases; nucleotides outside the gene matches: 8. The germline V gene has CDR1 MNHNS and CDR2 SASEGT. The CDR3 nucleotides are TGTGCCAGCAGCCCGGACAGGGGGAACGTTGAAGCTTTCTTT. Protein sequence: CASSPDRGNVEAFF.

The V gene is TRBV4-3, the J gene TRBJ1-4; D unclear. Between the trimmed V and J ends, which lost 0 bases and 8 bases, there was a span of 7 bases. This CDR3 is built from 13 residues. Per germline, CDR1 LGHNA and CDR2 YSLEER. Here the CDR3 DNA reads TGCGCCAGCAGCCAAGATTTGGGGGAAAAACTGTTTTTT. Protein: CASSQDLGEKLFF.

This clonotype was counted between two and nine times. J is TRBJ1-6 and V is TRBV27; TRBD1 matches 9 bases. Germline assignment: CDR1 MNHEY and CDR2 SMNVEV (reference sequence). The CDR3 spans 18 residues. Losses at the gene ends were 5 bases for V and 0 bases for J; bases not matched to a gene: 8. CDR3 coding DNA: TGTGCCAGCAGTCCCGGGACAGGGTGGGGCTCCTATAATTCACCCCTCCACTTT. This gives the protein CASSPGTGWGSYNSPLHF.

V usage is TRBV11-2 and J usage is TRBJ2-1; D is perhaps TRBD1 (6 bases). The CDR3 has 16 residues. CDR1 is SGHAT, CDR2 FQNNGV, per germline. Deletions cut 5 bases from V and 1 base from J, with 15 bases between. The CDR3 protein is CASSTIRRGSYNEQFF. The CDR3 nucleotides are TGTGCCAGCAGCACGATACGCAGGGGTTCCTACAATGAGCAGTTCTTC. Looking up the rest from reference TRBV11-2 and TRBJ2-1 gives the full variable domain: EAGVAQSPRYKIIEKRQSVAFWCNPISGHATLYWYQQILGQGPKLLIQFQNNGVVDDSQLPKDRFSAERLKGVDSTLKIQPAKLEDSAVYLCASSTIRRGSYNEQFFGPGTRLTVL.

The genes are TRBV6-2 or TRBV6-3 and TRBJ1-1; 7 bases agree with TRBD1. The CDR3 is made up of 14 amino acids. V shed 7 bases, J shed 5 bases, and the junction held 10 bases outside the gene matches. Germline CDR1 and CDR2: MNHEY and SVGEGT. CDR3 loop: CASTYWDRPTEAFF. The CDR3 nucleotides read TGTGCCAGCACATACTGGGACAGACCAACTGAAGCTTTCTTT.